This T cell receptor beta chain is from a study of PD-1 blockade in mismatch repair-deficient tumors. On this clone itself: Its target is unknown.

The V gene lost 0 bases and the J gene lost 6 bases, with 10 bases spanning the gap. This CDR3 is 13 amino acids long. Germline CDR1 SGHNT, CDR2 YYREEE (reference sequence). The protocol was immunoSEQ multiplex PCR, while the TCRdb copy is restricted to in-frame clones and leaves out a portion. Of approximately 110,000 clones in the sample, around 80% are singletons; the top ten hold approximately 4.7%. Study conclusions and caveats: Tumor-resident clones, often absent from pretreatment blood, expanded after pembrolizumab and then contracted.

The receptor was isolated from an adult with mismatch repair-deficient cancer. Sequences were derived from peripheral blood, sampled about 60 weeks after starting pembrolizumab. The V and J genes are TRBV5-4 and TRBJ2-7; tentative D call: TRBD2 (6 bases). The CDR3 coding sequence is TGTGCCAGCAGCTTGGCGGGGACTTCCGAGCAGTACTTC. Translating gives CASSLAGTSEQYF.